This TCR beta chain stems from a study of response to subunit inactivated influenza vaccine. This CDR3 is built from 18 residues. Germline CDR1 LGHDT, CDR2 YNNKEL (reference sequence). With 1 base clipped from V and 4 bases from J, the junction kept 15 bases outside the gene matches. TCRdb ran MiXCR on the RT-PCR reads and lists one entry per CDR3 protein. The table includes around 190,000 distinct CDR3 sequences, about 10% detected once. The table lists this clonotype with a few counts. This TCR came from a man aged 45-65 years who received an inactivated influenza vaccine. Sequences were derived from non-naive T cells sorted from PBMCs, sampled on the day of vaccination. This sequence joins TRBV3-1 and TRBJ2-5; 7 positions agree with TRBD2. For the CDR3, the DNA is TGTGCCAGCAGCCAAGGTTTCCTAGCGGACCCCCCCTCAGAGACCCAGTACTTC. Residues: CASSQGFLADPPSETQYF.